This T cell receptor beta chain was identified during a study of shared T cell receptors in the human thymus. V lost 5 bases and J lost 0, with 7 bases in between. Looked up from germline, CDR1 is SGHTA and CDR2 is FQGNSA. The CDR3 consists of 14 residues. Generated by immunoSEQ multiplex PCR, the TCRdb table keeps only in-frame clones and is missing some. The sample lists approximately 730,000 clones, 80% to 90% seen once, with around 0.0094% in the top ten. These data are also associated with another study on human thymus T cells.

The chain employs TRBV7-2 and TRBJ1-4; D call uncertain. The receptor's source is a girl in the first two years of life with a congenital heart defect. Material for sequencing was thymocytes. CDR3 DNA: TGTGCCAGCAGCCGGGATGCAACTAATGAAAAACTGTTTTTT. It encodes CASSRDATNEKLFF.